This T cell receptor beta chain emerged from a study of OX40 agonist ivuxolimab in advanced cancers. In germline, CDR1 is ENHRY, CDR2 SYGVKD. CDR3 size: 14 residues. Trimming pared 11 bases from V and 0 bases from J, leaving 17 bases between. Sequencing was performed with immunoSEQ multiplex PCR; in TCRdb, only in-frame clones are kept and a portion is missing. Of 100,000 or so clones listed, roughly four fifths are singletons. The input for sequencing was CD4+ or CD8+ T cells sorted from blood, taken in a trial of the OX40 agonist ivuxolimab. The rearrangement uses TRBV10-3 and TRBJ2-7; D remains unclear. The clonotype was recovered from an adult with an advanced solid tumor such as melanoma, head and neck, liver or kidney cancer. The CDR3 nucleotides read TGTGCCCCTCCGCCCGGACCCTACTCCTACGAGCAGTACTTC. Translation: CAPPPGPYSYEQYF.